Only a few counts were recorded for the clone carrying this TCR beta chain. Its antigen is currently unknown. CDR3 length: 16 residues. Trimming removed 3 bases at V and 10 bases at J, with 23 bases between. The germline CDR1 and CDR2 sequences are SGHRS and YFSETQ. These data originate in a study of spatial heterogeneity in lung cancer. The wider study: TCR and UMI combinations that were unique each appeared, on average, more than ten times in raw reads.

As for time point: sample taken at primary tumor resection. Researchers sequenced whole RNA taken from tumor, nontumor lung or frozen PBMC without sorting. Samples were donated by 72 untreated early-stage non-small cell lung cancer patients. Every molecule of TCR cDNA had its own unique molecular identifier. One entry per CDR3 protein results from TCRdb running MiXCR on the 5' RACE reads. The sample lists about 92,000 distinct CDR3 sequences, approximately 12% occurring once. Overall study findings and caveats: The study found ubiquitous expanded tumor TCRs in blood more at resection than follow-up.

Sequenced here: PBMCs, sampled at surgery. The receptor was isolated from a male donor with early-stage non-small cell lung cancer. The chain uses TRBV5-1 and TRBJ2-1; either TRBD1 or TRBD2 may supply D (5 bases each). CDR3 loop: CASSSEGAGPRDEQFF. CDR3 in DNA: TGCGCCAGCAGCTCGGAAGGTGCCGGGCCCCGGGACGAGCAGTTCTTC.